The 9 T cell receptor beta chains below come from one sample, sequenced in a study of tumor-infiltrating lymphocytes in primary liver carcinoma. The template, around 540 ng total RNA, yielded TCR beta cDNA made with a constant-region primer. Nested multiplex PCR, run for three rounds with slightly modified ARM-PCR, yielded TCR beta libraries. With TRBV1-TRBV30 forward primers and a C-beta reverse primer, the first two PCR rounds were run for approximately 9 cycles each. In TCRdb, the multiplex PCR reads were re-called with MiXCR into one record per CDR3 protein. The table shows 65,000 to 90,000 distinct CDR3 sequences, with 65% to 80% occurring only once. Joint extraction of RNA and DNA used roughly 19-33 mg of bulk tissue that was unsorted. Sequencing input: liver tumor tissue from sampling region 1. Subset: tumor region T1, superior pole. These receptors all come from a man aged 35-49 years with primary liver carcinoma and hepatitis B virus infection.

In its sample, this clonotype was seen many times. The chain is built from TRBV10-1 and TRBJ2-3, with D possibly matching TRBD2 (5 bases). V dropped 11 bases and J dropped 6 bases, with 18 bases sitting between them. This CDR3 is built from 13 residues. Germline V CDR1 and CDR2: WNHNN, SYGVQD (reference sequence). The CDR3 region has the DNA TGCGCCGTGCTATGGGAGAAAATTGATACGCAGTATTTT. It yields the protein CAVLWEKIDTQYF.

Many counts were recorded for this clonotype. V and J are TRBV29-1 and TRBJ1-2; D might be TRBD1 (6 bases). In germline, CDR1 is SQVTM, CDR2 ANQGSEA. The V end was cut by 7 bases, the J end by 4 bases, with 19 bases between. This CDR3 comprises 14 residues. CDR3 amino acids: CSDRPSGQTYGYTF. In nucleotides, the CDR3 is TGCAGCGACCGCCCATCGGGACAAACCTATGGCTACACCTTC.

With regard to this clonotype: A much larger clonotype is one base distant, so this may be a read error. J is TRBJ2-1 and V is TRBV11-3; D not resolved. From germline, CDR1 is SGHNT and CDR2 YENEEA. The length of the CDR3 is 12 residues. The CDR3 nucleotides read TGTGTCAGCAGCTTAAATGCCGATGAGCAGTTCTTC. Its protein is CVSSLNADEQFF.

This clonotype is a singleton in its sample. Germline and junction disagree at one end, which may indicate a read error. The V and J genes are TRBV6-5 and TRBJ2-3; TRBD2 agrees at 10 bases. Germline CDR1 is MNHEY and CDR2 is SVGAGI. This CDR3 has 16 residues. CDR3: CASSSSWTSGLDTQYF. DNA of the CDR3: TGTGCAAGCAGCTCTTCGTGGACTAGCGGACTAGATACGCAATATTTT.

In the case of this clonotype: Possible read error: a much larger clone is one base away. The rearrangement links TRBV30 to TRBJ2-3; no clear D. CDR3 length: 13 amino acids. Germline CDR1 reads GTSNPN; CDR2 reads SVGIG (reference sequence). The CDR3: CAWSVLATDTRYF. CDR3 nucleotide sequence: TGTGCCTGGAGTGTTTTAGCCACAGATACGCGGTATTTT. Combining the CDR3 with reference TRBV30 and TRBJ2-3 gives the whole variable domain SQTIHQWPATLVQPVGSPLSLECTVEGTSNPNLYWYRQAAGRGLQLLFYSVGIGQISSEVPQNLSASRPQDRQFILSSKKLLLSDSGFYLCAWSVLATDTRYFGPGTRLTVL.

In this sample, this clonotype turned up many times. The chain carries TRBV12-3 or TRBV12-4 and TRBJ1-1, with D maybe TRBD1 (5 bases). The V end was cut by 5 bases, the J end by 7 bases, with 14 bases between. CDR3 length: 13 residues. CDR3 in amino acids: CASSEGQSGEAFF. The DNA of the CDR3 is TGTGCCAGCAGTGAGGGGCAATCGGGTGAAGCTTTCTTT.

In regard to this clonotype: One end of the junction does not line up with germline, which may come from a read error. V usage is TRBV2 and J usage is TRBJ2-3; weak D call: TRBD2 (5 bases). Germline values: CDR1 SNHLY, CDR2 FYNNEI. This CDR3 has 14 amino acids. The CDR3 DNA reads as TGTGCCAGCAGTGAAGGGACTTACACAGATACGCAATATTTT. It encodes CASSEGTYTDTQYF.

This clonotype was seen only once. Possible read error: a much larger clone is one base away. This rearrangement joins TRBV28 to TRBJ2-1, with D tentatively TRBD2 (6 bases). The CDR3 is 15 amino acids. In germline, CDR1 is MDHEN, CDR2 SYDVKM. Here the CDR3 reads CASSSRDFAYIEQFF. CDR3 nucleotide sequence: TGTGCCAGCAGTTCCCGGGACTTCGCCTACATTGAGCAGTTCTTC.

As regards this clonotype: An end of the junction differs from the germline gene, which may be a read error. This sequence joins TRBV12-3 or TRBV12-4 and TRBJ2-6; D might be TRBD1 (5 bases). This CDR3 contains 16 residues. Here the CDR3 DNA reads TGTGCCAGCAGTCCAGACAGTTTCTCTGGGGCCAACGTCATGACCTTC. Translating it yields CASSPDSFSGANVMTF.